Following are 11 T cell receptor beta chains from one sample sequenced in a study of tumor-infiltrating lymphocytes in primary liver carcinoma. For blood RNA, unsorted whole blood served as the source, and germline DNA was extracted too. Total RNA amounting to roughly 450 ng was the source from which TCR beta cDNA was made with a constant-region primer. Nested multiplex PCR, run for three rounds with slightly modified ARM-PCR, yielded TCR beta libraries. Amplification in the first two PCR rounds was performed using TRBV1-TRBV30 forward primers and a C-beta reverse primer for approximately 10 cycles each. TCRdb called the multiplex PCR reads again in MiXCR, with one record for every CDR3 protein. The sample gives about 330,000 distinct CDR3 sequences, less than 65% of which show up once; 5% to 6.5% is in the top ten. Sequencing used peripheral blood. The receptors shown here come from a man aged 40-55 years with primary liver carcinoma and hepatitis B virus infection.

This clonotype has only one observation. A much larger clonotype is one base distant, so this may be a read error. As the CDR3 is not closed by the conserved phenylalanine or tryptophan, this likely results from a read error. The chain joins TRBV6-1 to TRBJ2-1; 11 nucleotides match TRBD2. The CDR3 spans 22 residues. V lost 6 bases and J lost 1; bases outside the gene matches: 23. Germline V CDR1 and CDR2: MNHNS, SASEGT. The CDR3 sequence is CASSYQMGQFSGRALSYNEQFL. Here the CDR3 DNA reads TGTGCCAGCAGCTATCAAATGGGACAGTTTAGCGGGAGGGCCTTGTCCTACAATGAGCAGTTCCTC.

The chain links TRBV11-2 to TRBJ2-1; D tentatively reads TRBD1 or TRBD2 (5 bases each). The CDR3 spans 17 residues. Germline CDR1 reads SGHAT; CDR2 reads FQNNGV. The V end lost 1 base, the J end lost 16 bases, and 29 bases lay between the germline ends. The chain's CDR3 is CASSLVLGTGYYNGQFF. Here the CDR3 DNA reads TGTGCCAGCAGCTTAGTTCTCGGGACGGGTTACTACAATGGGCAATTCTTC.

This clonotype was detected ten times or more. The J gene is TRBJ2-7, the V gene TRBV11-3; D is unclear. Trimming removed 5 bases at V and 0 bases at J, with 11 bases between. The germline gives CDR1 SGHNT, CDR2 YENEEA. This CDR3 region has 14 residues. CDR3 bases: TGTGCCAGCAGCGTTAACGGGTACTCCTACGAGCAGTACTTC. Translating gives CASSVNGYSYEQYF.

This clonotype has a single count. Sequence at one end of the junction differs from germline and may be a read error. J is TRBJ2-7 and V is TRBV5-4; D is unclear. There are 13 residues in the CDR3. Germline V gene data show CDR1 as SGHNT and CDR2 as YYREEE (reference sequence). CDR3 residues: CVSSPTNSYEQYF. DNA of the CDR3: TGTGTCAGCAGCCCGACAAATTCCTACGAGCAGTACTTC.

The V call is TRBV5-1, the J call TRBJ1-5; D remains ambiguous. The CDR3 has 13 residues. The V gene's germline CDR1 is SGHRS and CDR2 YFSETQ. V lost 4 bases, J lost 1 base, and 6 bases lay in between. The CDR3 DNA sequence: TGCGCCAGCAGCCTATGGAGCAATCAGCCCCAGCATTTT. As protein: CASSLWSNQPQHF.

As for this clonotype: This may be a read error: a much more frequent sequence differs by one nucleotide. Since no conserved phenylalanine or tryptophan closes the CDR3, a read error is the likely cause. The chain has TRBV6-5 and TRBJ2-1; D is unclear. This CDR3 is built from 15 residues. Trimming shortened V by 5 bases and J by 0 bases, and 11 bases separated the two germline ends. Germline values: CDR1 MNHEY, CDR2 SVGAGI. CDR3 sequence (DNA): TGTGCCAGCAGTATATGGGCCAGCTCCTACAATGAGCAGTTCTCC. It translates to CASSIWASSYNEQFS.

This clonotype was seen a few times. The chain has TRBV6-2 or TRBV6-3 and TRBJ2-7; 13 bases are a match to TRBD2. J gave up 9 bases and V 4 bases, and 6 bases lay outside the gene matches. The CDR3 extends over 14 amino acids. In germline, CDR1 is MNHEY, CDR2 SVGEGT. As DNA, the CDR3 is TGTGCCAGCAGTTCCGGGACTAGCGGGATAGGGCAGTACTTC. This sequence encodes CASSSGTSGIGQYF.

The V and J genes are TRBV2 and TRBJ2-2; D is uncertain. V was shortened by 6 bases and J by 5 bases, with 13 bases between the two germline ends. Germline V gives CDR1 SNHLY, CDR2 FYNNEI. The CDR3 is made up of 14 amino acids. CDR3 DNA sequence: TGTGCCAGCAGGGACGACAAGGAAACCGGGGAGCTGTTTTTT. Translated, it gives CASRDDKETGELFF. Filled out from reference TRBV2 and TRBJ2-2, the complete variable domain reads EPEVTQTPSHQVTQMGQEVILRCVPISNHLYFYWYRQILGQKVEFLVSFYNNEISEKSEIFDDQFSVERPDGSNFTLKIRSTKLEDSAMYFCASRDDKETGELFFGEGSRLTVL.

On this clonotype itself: A much more abundant neighbour one base away suggests this may be a read error. The chain recombines TRBV10-3 with TRBJ2-1, with TRBD2 matching over 15 bases. This CDR3 region has 15 residues. Germline-derived CDR1 and CDR2 are ENHRY and SYGVKD. DNA of the CDR3: TGTACCATCAGTATTGGACTAGCGGGGGGGTCGGAGCAGTTCTTC. It codes for CTISIGLAGGSEQFF.

This clonotype was picked up many times. This chain connects TRBV29-1 to TRBJ2-2; D unclear. Trimming pared 4 bases from V and 5 bases from J, leaving 8 bases between. CDR3 length equals 12 residues. Germline V CDR1 and CDR2: SQVTM, ANQGSEA. The CDR3 nucleotides read TGCAGCGTTGCCCACGGAACCGGGGAGCTGTTTTTT. This encodes CSVAHGTGELFF.

About this clonotype: Just one base apart from a much larger clone, this may be a read error. J is TRBJ2-3 and V is TRBV10-2, with TRBD2 matching 12 bases. There are 16 residues in the CDR3. The V gene's germline CDR1 is WSHSY and CDR2 SAAADI. CDR3 nucleotide sequence: TGCGCCAGCGGTGATGTAGGACTAGCGGGAACAGATACGCAGTATTTT. Translation gives CASGDVGLAGTDTQYF.